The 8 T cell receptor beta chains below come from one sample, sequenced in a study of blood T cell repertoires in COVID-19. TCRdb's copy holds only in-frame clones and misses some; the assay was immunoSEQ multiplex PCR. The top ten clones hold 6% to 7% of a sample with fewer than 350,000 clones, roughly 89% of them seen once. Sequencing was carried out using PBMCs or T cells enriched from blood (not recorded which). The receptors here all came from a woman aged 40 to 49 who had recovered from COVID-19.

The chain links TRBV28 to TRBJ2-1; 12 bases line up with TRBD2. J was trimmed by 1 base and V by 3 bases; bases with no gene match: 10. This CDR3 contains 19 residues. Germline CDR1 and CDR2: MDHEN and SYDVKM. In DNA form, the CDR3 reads TGTGCCAGCAGTTTTCCTAGCGGGAGGGCCCCTGAATCCTACAATGAGCAGTTCTTC. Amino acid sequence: CASSFPSGRAPESYNEQFF.

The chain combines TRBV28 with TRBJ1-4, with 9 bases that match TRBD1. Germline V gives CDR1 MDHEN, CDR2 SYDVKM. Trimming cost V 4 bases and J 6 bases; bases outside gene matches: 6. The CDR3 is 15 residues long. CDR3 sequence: CASSSYRGQDEKLFF. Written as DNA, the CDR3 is TGTGCCAGCAGTTCGTACAGGGGGCAAGATGAAAAACTGTTTTTT.

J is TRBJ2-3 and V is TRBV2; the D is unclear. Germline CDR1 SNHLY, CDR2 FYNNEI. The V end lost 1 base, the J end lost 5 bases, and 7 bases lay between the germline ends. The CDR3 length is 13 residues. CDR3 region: CASSEDYKDTQYF. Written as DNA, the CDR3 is TGTGCCAGCAGTGAAGACTATAAAGATACGCAGTATTTT.

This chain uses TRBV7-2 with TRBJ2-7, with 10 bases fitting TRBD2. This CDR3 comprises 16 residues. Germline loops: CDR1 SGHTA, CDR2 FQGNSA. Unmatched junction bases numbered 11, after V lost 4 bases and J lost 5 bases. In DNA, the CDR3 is TGTGCCAGCAGCTACACTAGCGGGGTCGGAGGGGACGAGCAGTACTTC. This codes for CASSYTSGVGGDEQYF.

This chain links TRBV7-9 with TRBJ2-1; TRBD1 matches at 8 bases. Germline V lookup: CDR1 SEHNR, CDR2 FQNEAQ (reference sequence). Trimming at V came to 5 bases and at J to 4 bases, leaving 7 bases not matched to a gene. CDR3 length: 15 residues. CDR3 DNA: TGTGCCAGCAGCCCCCGGGGACAGGATTACAATGAGCAGTTCTTC. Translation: CASSPRGQDYNEQFF.

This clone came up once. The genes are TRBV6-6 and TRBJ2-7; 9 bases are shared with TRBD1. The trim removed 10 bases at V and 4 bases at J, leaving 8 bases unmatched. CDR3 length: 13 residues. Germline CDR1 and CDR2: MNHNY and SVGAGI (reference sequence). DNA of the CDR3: TGTGCCACCACCATGGACAGGGGTTACGAGCAGTACTTC. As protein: CATTMDRGYEQYF.

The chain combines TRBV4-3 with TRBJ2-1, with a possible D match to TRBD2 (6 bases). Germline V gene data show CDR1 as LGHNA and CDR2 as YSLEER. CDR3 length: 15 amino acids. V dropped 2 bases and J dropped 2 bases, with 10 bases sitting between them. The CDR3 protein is CASSQTSRAYNEQFF. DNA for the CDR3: TGCGCCAGCAGCCAAACTAGCCGAGCCTACAATGAGCAGTTCTTC.

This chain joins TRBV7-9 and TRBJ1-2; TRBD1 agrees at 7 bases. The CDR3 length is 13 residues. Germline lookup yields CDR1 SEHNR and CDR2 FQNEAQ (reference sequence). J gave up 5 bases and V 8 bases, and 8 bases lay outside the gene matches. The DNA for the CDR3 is TGTGCCAGCGAGGGGGCAGGGGATTATGGCTACACCTTC. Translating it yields CASEGAGDYGYTF.